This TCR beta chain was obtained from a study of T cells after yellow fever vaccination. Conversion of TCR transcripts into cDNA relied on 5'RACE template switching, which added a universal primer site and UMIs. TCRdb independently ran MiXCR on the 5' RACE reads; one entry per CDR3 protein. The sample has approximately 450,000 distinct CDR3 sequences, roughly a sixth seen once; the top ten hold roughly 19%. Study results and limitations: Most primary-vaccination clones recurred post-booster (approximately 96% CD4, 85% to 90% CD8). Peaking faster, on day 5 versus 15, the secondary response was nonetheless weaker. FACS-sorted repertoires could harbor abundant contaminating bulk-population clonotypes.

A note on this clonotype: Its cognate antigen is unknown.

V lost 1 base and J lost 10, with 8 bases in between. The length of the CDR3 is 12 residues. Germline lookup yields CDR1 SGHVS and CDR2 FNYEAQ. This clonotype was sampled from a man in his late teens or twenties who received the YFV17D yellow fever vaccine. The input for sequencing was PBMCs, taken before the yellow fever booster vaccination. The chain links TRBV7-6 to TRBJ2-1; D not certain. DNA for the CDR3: TGTGCCAGCAGCTTAGACAGCCGGGAGCAGTTCTTC. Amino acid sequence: CASSLDSREQFF.